This T cell receptor beta chain was sequenced in a study of OX40 agonist ivuxolimab in advanced cancers. Study overall: Participants averaged approximately 60 years of age (range about 23 to 80) and were roughly 80% male. Study conclusions and caveats: With doses of 0.1 to 3.0 mg/kg, CD4+ and CD8+ blood T cells had undergone clonal expansion by week 6.

Germline V lookup: CDR1 MNHEY, CDR2 SMNVEV (reference sequence). There are 18 residues in the CDR3. With 7 bases clipped from V and 0 bases from J, the junction kept 7 bases outside the gene matches. Using immunoSEQ multiplex PCR, the repertoire was profiled, and TCRdb retains in-frame clones only, with some absent. The data contain about 96,000 clones, 70% to 85% of them singletons. As concerns this clone: Its antigen is not identified.

Patients were ineligible given autoimmune disease history or systemic immunosuppression. The starting material was CD4+ or CD8+ T cells sorted from blood, obtained in a trial of the OX40 agonist ivuxolimab. This chain uses TRBV27 with TRBJ2-2, with 14 bases fitting TRBD2. The receptor comes from an adult with an advanced solid tumor such as melanoma, head and neck, liver or kidney cancer. Here the CDR3 DNA reads TGTGCCAGCACTAAGGGACTAGCGGGGGCCCCGAACACCGGGGAGCTGTTTTTT. Encoded protein: CASTKGLAGAPNTGELFF.